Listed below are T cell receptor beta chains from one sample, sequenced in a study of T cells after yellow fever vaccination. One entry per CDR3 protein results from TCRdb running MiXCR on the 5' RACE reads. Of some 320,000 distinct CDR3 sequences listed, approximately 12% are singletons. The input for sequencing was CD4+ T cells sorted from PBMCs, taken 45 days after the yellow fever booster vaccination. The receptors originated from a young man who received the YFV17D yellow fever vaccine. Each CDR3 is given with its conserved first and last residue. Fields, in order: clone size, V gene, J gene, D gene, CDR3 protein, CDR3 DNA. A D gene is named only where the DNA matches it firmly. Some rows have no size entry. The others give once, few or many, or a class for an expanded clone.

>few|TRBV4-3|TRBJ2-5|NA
CASSQAEGETQYF
TGCGCCAGCAGCCAAGCGGAAGGAGAGACCCAGTACTTC
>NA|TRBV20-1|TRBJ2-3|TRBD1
CSAERGLGTDTQYF
TGCAGTGCAGAAAGGGGGCTTGGCACAGATACGCAGTATTTT
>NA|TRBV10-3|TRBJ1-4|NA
CAISDRNEKLFF
TGTGCCATCAGTGACAGAAATGAAAAACTGTTTTTT
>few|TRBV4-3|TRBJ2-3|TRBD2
CASSSERGVFPTDTQYF
TGCGCCAGCAGCTCTGAGCGGGGGGTTTTTCCCACAGATACGCAGTATTTT
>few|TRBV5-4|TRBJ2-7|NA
CASSLDWQSYEQYF
TGTGCCAGCAGCTTGGACTGGCAGTCCTACGAGCAGTACTTC
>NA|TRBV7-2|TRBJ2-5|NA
CASRGRGETQYF
TGTGCCAGCAGGGGAAGGGGTGAGACCCAGTACTTC
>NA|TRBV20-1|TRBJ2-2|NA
CSARNRNTGELFF
TGCAGTGCTAGGAACAGGAACACCGGGGAGCTGTTTTTT
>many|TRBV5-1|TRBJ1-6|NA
CASSSSTADDSPLHF
TGCGCCAGCAGCTCTTCGACAGCGGACGATTCACCCCTCCACTTT
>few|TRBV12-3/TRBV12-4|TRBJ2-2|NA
CASSLVGGNTGELFF
TGTGCCAGCAGTTTAGTTGGTGGAAACACCGGGGAGCTGTTTTTT
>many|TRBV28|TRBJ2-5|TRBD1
CASSPGTGRYGATQYF
TGTGCCAGCAGTCCTGGGACAGGGAGGTACGGGGCCACCCAGTACTTC
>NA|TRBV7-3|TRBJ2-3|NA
CASSFQGSAGDTQYF
TGTGCCAGCAGCTTCCAGGGGAGCGCGGGAGATACGCAGTATTTT
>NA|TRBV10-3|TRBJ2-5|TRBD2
CAISSGGARETQYF
TGTGCCATCAGTTCCGGGGGGGCCAGGGAGACCCAGTACTTC
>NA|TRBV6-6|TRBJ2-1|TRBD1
CASSFRQGRVNEQFF
TGTGCCAGCAGTTTCCGACAGGGAAGGGTAAATGAGCAGTTCTTC
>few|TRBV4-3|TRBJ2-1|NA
CASSRDPGSSYNEQFF
TGCGCCAGCAGCCGGGACCCGGGTAGCTCCTACAATGAGCAGTTCTTC
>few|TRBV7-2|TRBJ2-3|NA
CASSIDGRSTDTQYF
TGTGCCAGCAGCATAGACGGCCGGAGCACAGATACGCAGTATTTT
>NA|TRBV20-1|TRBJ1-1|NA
CSVSGNTEAFF
TGCAGTGTGAGCGGGAACACTGAAGCTTTCTTT
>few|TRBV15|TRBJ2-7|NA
CATSGADSYEQYF
TGTGCCACCAGCGGAGCGGACTCCTACGAGCAGTACTTC
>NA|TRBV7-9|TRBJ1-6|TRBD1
CASSPLGQGNSPLHF
TGTGCCAGCAGCCCATTAGGACAGGGTAATTCACCCCTCCACTTT
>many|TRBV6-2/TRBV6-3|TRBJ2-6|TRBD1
CASSAGGAGANVLTF
TGTGCCAGCAGTGCAGGGGGTGCTGGGGCCAACGTCCTGACTTTC
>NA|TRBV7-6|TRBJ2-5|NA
CASSSPWGGRQETQYF
TGTGCCAGCAGCTCACCTTGGGGGGGGCGCCAAGAGACCCAGTACTTC
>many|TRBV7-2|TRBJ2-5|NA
CASTAVQETQYF
TGTGCCAGCACGGCAGTTCAAGAGACCCAGTACTTC
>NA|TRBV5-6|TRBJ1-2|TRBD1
CASSPTPGQIYGYTF
TGTGCCAGCAGCCCTACCCCGGGACAGATCTATGGCTACACCTTC
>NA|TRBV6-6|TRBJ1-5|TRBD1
CASTYRRGQRRYSNQPQHF
TGTGCCAGCACCTACCGAAGGGGACAGCGACGATATAGCAATCAGCCCCAGCATTTT
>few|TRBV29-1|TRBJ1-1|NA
CSVAEQGGGRGAFF
TGCAGCGTTGCAGAACAGGGCGGGGGTAGGGGAGCTTTCTTT
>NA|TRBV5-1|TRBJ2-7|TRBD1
CARRVSGGYEQYF
TGCGCCAGAAGGGTTTCAGGGGGCTACGAGCAGTACTTC
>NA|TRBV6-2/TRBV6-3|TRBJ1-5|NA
CASSYPDRFQPQHF
TGTGCCAGCAGTTACCCAGACAGATTCCAGCCCCAGCATTTT
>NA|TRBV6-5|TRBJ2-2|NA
CASSRLGRAGELFF
TGTGCCAGCAGTCGTCTTGGTCGAGCCGGGGAGCTGTTTTTT
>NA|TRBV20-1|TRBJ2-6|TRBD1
CSARAGQGLAGANVLTF
TGCAGTGCTAGAGCAGGACAGGGGCTAGCTGGGGCCAACGTCCTGACTTTC
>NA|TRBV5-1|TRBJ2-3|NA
CATRLGVGTDTQYF
TGCGCAACCCGATTGGGGGTGGGGACAGATACGCAGTATTTT
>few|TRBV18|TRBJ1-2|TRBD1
CASSPLAGQGRYTF
TGTGCCAGCTCACCGCTGGCGGGACAGGGCCGCTACACCTTC
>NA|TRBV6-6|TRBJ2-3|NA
CASSYSAGGADTQYF
TGTGCCAGCAGTTACTCTGCCGGGGGCGCAGATACGCAGTATTTT
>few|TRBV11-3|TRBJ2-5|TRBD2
CASSSHLRGGETQYF
TGTGCCAGCAGCTCCCACCTTCGGGGAGGGGAGACCCAGTACTTC
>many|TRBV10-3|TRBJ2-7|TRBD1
CAISATEGQGIAYEQYF
TGTGCCATCAGTGCCACGGAGGGACAGGGGATAGCCTACGAGCAGTACTTC
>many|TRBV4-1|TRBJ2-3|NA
CASSQYGVATDTQYF
TGCGCCAGCAGCCAATATGGGGTTGCGACAGATACGCAGTATTTT